Described below is a single T cell receptor beta chain sequence and its context. Its cognate antigen is unknown. CDR3 length: 16 amino acids. The germline V gene encodes CDR1 SGHRS and CDR2 YFSETQ. These data belong to a study of T cells expressing NK-cell markers. Study details: The authors derived TCR beta repertoires from sorted CD3+CD56+NKG2C+, CD3+CD56+NKG2C- and CD3+CD56-NKG2C+ T cells. General study points: The same clonotypes also predominated in the CD3+CD56-NKG2C+ fraction of several donors.

cDNA encoding TCR beta was synthesized via 5'RACE template switching incorporating UMIs. TCRdb reworked the 5' RACE reads into one entry per CDR3 protein, no DNA. The sample features about 440,000 distinct CDR3 sequences, with about 7.3% in its top ten. V gene TRBV5-1 combines with J gene TRBJ2-3; TCRdb selects TRBD2, and the lack of DNA leaves this call unchecked. The sample comprised blood T cells: a sorted CD56 or NKG2C T cell subset, CD4+ or CD8+ T cells, or bulk PBMC T cells (not recorded which). The clonotype was recovered from a woman between 18 and 70 years old in good health. The CDR3 sequence: CASSFGSGGVTDTQYF.